This paragraph covers one T cell receptor (beta chain) sequence. Its specificity is not known. This sample was taken from a study of T cells after yellow fever vaccination. Study at large: Fractions low in cell number were prepared with SMART-Seq v4 Ultra Low Input.

CDR3 length: 15 residues. Trimming cost V 3 bases and J 2 bases, with 13 bases left between them. In germline, CDR1 is LGHNA, CDR2 YSLEER. Study results and limitations: Booster sampling recovered most clones from primary vaccination (about 97% CD4, just over 85% CD8). In FACS-sorted repertoires, abundant clonotypes from the bulk population could appear as contaminants. The secondary T-cell response peaked on day 5, not day 15, but was weaker.

Using its own MiXCR run on the 5' RACE reads, TCRdb lists one record per CDR3 protein. The sample includes a few hundred thousand distinct CDR3 sequences, 15% to 20% of them seen just once. The source of this sequence is a man in his thirties or forties who received the YFV17D yellow fever vaccine. The starting material was PBMCs, obtained 15 days after the yellow fever booster vaccination. This chain links TRBV4-3 with TRBJ2-5, with a tentative D call TRBD2 (6 bases). The CDR3 spells CASSQRAGLQETQYF. For the CDR3, the DNA is TGCGCCAGCAGCCAGAGGGCGGGACTGCAAGAGACCCAGTACTTC.